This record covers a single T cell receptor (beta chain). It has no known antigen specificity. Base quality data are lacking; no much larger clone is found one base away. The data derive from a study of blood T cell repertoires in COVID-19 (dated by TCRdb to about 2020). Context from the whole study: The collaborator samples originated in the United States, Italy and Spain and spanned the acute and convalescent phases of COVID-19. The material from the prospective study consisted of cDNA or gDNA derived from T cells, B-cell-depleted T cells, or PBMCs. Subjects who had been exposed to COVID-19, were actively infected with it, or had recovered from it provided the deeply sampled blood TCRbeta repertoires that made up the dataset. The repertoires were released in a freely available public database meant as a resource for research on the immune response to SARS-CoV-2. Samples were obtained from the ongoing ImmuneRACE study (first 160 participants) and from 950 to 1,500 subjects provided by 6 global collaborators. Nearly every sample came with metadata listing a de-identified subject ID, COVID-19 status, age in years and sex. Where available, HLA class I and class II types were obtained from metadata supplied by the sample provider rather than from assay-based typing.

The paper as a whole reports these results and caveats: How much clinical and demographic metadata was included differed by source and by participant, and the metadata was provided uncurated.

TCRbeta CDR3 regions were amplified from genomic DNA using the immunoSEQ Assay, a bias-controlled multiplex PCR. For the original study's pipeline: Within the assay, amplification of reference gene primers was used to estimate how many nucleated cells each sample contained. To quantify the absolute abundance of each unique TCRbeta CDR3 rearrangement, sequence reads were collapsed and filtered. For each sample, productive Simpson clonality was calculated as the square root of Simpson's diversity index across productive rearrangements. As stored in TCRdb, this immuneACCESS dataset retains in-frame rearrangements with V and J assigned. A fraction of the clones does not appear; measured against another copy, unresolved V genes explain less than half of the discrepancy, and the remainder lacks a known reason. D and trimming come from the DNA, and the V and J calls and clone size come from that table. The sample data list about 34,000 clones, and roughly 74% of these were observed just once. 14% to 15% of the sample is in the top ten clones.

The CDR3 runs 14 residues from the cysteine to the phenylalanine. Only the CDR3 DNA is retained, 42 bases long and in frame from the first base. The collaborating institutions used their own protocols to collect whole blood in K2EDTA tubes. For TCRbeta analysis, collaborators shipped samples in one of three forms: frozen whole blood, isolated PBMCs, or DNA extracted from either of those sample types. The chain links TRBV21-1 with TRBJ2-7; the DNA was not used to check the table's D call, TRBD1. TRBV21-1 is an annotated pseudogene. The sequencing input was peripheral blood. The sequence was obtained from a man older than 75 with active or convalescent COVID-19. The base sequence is TGTGCCAGCAGGCAACACGGGACATTCTCCGAGCAGTACTTC. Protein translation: CASRQHGTFSEQYF.